This T cell receptor (beta chain) was captured by sequencing in a study of CD8+CD57+ T cells in acquired aplastic anemia. Study-wide context: The sorted CD4+ and CD8+ cells yielded an average around 3 ug of DNA.

The CDR3 is made up of 16 amino acids. The trim removed 0 bases at V and 1 base at J, leaving 3 bases unmatched. Looked up from germline, CDR1 is LNHNV and CDR2 is YYDKDF (reference sequence). Only patients with CD8+CD57+ cell expansion on flow cytometry were chosen for sequencing. Patients, without exception, had severe acquired aplastic anemia. Receipt of therapy had not occurred in any patient by the time of blood sampling. Whole-study findings and limits: Researchers reported that CD8+ Simpson's diversity was not significantly different in patients versus controls.

Genomic DNA served as template for TCR beta VDJ and CDR3 profiling. TCRdb reanalysed the reads using MiXCR and keeps one entry per CDR3 protein. The sample yields around 210,000 distinct CDR3 sequences, 65% seen once. On this clonotype itself: Its target is unknown.

The V and J genes are TRBV15 and TRBJ2-3; TRBD2 aligns across 8 bases. Sequencing was performed on sorted CD4+, CD8+, or CD8+CD57+ T cells (not recorded which) from PBMCs. The TCR sequence derives from a human donor with aplastic anemia. The CDR3 sequence: CATSREARGGTDTQYF. CDR3 coding DNA: TGTGCCACCAGCAGAGAGGCGCGGGGGGGCACAGATACGCAGTATTTT.